Presented here are 5 T cell receptor beta chains from one specimen sequenced in a study of blood T cell repertoires in COVID-19. Measured with immunoSEQ multiplex PCR; TCRdb has only the in-frame clones, and not every one. This sample has under 200,000 clones, with about 85% found just once. Material for sequencing was peripheral blood. These receptors were collected from a woman older than 75 with COVID-19, enrolled during active disease.

The genes are TRBV19 and TRBJ1-5; a possible D gene is TRBD1 (5 bases). V was cut by 3 bases and J by 2 bases, with 8 bases left in between. The CDR3 has 14 amino acids. Per germline, CDR1 LNHDA and CDR2 SQIVND (reference sequence). The CDR3 DNA follows: TGTGCCAGTAGTATGTCGGGGGGCAATCAGCCCCAGCATTTT. Residues: CASSMSGGNQPQHF.

This chain links TRBV20-1 with TRBJ2-1, with D maybe TRBD2 (5 bases). The CDR3 has 15 residues. Looked up from germline, CDR1 is DFQATT and CDR2 is SNEGSKA (reference sequence). V gave up 3 bases and J gave up 15 bases, with 27 bases separating them. DNA of the CDR3: TGCAGTGCTAGTATCTCGACGCGGGCCCCCGGTGAGGGGTTCTTC. Its protein product is CSASISTRAPGEGFF.

The chain links TRBV18 to TRBJ1-1, with no clear D. Germline CDR1 KGHSH, CDR2 LQKENI. The CDR3 is made up of 13 amino acids. Trimming left V 3 bases short and J 6 bases short, with 11 bases between. CDR3 bases: TGTGCCAGCTCACCCGGACTTACCTCTGAAGCTTTCTTT. Encoded protein: CASSPGLTSEAFF.

This chain links TRBV25-1 with TRBJ1-2; 7 bases line up with TRBD1. This CDR3 spans 18 amino acids. Trimming took 4 bases from V and 4 from J; bases not matched to a gene: 18. CDR1 and CDR2 (germline): MGHDK, SYGVNS. CDR3 sequence reads: CASSGTRGRLPRGYGYTF. CDR3 bases: TGTGCCAGCAGTGGGACGAGGGGGCGTCTCCCCCGGGGCTATGGCTACACCTTC.

This rearrangement joins TRBV3-1 (or the pseudogene TRBV3-2) to TRBJ1-2; D unresolved. Germline CDR1 reads LGHDT; CDR2 reads YNNKEL (reference sequence). Trimming took 1 base from V and 4 from J, leaving 7 bases between them. The CDR3 extends over 13 amino acids. CDR3 nucleotides: TGTGCCAGCAGCCAAGGACCGGGCTATGGCTACACCTTC. Its translation: CASSQGPGYGYTF.